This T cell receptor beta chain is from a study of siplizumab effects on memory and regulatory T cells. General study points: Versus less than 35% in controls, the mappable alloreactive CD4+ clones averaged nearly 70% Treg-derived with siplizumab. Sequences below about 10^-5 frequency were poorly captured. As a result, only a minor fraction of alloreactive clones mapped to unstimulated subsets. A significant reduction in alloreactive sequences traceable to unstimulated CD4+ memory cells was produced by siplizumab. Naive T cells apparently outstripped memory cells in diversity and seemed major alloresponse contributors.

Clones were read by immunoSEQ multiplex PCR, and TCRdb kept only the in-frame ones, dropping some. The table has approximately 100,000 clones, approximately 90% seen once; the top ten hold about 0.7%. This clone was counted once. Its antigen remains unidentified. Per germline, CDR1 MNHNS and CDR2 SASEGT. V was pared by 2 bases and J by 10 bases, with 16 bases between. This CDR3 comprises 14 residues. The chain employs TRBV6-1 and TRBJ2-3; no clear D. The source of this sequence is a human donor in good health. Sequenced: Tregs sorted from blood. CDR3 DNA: TGTGCCAGCAGTGAATCCATCCCGGGCCAGGCGCAGTATTTT. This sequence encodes CASSESIPGQAQYF.